The text below deals with one T cell receptor (beta chain). The same CDR3 is also encoded by other DNA sequences in this sample. These data belong to a study of blood T cell repertoires in COVID-19. The overall study: Acute-phase and convalescent COVID-19 samples originated in the United States, Italy and Spain.

In the source study's methods: How many nucleated cells were present was estimated from reference gene primer amplification. Some clones are missing from TCRdb's copy, which holds only in-frame ones; the method was immunoSEQ multiplex PCR. V and J calls plus clone size are reproduced from that table; the DNA served to infer D and trimming. The sample includes roughly 200,000 clones, 76% of them seen just once. This CDR3 is built from 16 residues. Germline V gives CDR1 SGHTA, CDR2 FQGNSA. The junction had 5 bases not matched to a gene; V was cut back by 5 bases and J by 4 bases. Sequencing was performed on peripheral blood. J is TRBJ2-5 and V is TRBV7-2, with 15 bases lining up with TRBD2. The clonotype was recovered from a woman aged 45-59 years with active or convalescent COVID-19. CDR3 sequence (DNA): TGTGCCAGCAGCCTCCGGACTAGCGGGGGGGGAGAGACCCAGTACTTC. Translating it yields CASSLRTSGGGETQYF.